The TCR beta chain described here comes from a study of neurological immune-mediated disorders. Study observations and caveats: The level of TCR clonal expansion was highest in patients with HTLV-1-associated myelopathy and lowest in multiple sclerosis, where it fell below the level seen in healthy controls. Among expanded clones, no CDR3 amino acid sequences were shared across subjects, a pattern suggesting private repertoires in all groups.

Unmatched junction bases numbered 13, after V lost 4 bases and J lost 4 bases. The CDR3 is made up of 16 amino acids. From germline, CDR1 is SGHKS and CDR2 YYEKEE (reference sequence). TCRdb reprocessed the 5' RACE reads via MiXCR and lists one record per CDR3 protein. The sample has 25,000 or so distinct CDR3 sequences; 9.5% to 15% are singletons. This clonotype rates as medium-sized. Antigen unknown. Volunteers attending a blood bank in Maryland, USA, served as healthy controls. The rearrangement links TRBV5-5 to TRBJ2-5; TRBD1 matches at 7 bases. Sequences were obtained from PBMCs. The receptor was isolated from a man in his 60s in good health. This chain's CDR3 is CASSPHPDGQAETQYF. The CDR3 region has the DNA TGTGCCAGCAGCCCGCACCCGGATGGACAGGCAGAGACCCAGTACTTC.